The entry that follows covers one TCR beta chain sequence. This entry belongs to a study of preoperative IRX-2 immunotherapy in early breast cancer. Assay: immunoSEQ multiplex PCR; the TCRdb copy retains only in-frame clones and omits some. The table includes about 98,000 clones, just over 85% detected once. Stated treatment: preoperative locoregional IRX-2 cytokine immunotherapy. Germline CDR1 is MNHGY and CDR2 is SAAAGT. CDR3 length equals 14 residues. V gave up 10 bases and J gave up 4 bases, with 16 bases separating them. The source of this sequence is a human donor with breast cancer. The gene calls are TRBV6-8 and TRBJ2-2, with D tentatively TRBD1 or TRBD2 (6 bases each). The material was tumor tissue, obtained after IRX-2 immunotherapy. CDR3 loop: CATGDPGATGELFF. The CDR3 DNA follows: TGTGCCACCGGGGACCCGGGGGCCACCGGGGAGCTGTTTTTT.